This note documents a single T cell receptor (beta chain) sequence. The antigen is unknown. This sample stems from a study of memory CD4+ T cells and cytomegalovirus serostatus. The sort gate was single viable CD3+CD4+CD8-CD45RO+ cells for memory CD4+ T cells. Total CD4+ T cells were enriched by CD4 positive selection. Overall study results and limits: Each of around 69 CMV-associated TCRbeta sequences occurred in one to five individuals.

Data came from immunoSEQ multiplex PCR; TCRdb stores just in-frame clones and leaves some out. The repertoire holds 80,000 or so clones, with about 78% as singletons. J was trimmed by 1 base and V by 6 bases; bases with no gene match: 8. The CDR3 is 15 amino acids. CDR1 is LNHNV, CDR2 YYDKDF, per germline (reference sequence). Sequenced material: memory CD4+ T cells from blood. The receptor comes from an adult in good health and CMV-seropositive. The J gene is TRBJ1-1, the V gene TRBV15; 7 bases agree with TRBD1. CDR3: CATSRNRGRNTEAFF. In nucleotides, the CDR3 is TGTGCCACCAGTAGGAACAGGGGCCGGAACACTGAAGCTTTCTTT.